These T cell receptor beta chains were read from a single sample in a study of T-cell memory formation after mild COVID-19. Each CDR3 protein gets one entry after TCRdb re-called the 5' RACE reads with MiXCR. The repertoire consists of hundreds of thousands of distinct CDR3 sequences, with about 15% occurring once and the leading ten covering approximately 23%. The sequenced material came from PBMCs or a T cell subset sorted from them (not recorded which). These TCRs come from a man aged 18-30 years who had mild COVID-19 (a few samples of this study predate the infection). Cell type and time point are not known. Each CDR3 is given with its conserved first and last residue. The D gene is left open where the match is weak. The size entry is marked missing in some rows and otherwise reads once, few, many or a size class.

TRBV19	NA	NA	TRBJ1-1	TGTGCCAGTACAGGGAGAAACACTGAAGCTTTCTTT	CASTGRNTEAFF
TRBV5-1	many	NA	TRBJ2-5	TGCGCCAGCAGCTATCGGGGATCCCAAGAGACCCAGTACTTC	CASSYRGSQETQYF
TRBV5-5	few	NA	TRBJ1-5	TGTGCCAGCAGACCCACGGGGGGAAGGGGTCAGCCCCAGCATTTT	CASRPTGGRGQPQHF
TRBV18	NA	NA	TRBJ1-5	TGTGCCAGCTCGCAGAGGGAGGGGGATCAGCCCCAGCATTTT	CASSQREGDQPQHF
TRBV5-1	NA	NA	TRBJ1-5	TGCGCCAGCAGCCTGGATGGAGGTCCGGATCAGCCCCAGCATTTT	CASSLDGGPDQPQHF
TRBV3-1	NA	NA	TRBJ2-5	TGTGCCAGCAGCCAAGATGGGAGTTGGGAGACCCAGTACTTC	CASSQDGSWETQYF
TRBV7-8	many	TRBD1	TRBJ2-3	TGTGCCAGCAGCCCGCAGGGACAGGGGGCAGATACGCAGTATTTT	CASSPQGQGADTQYF
TRBV6-5	NA	TRBD2	TRBJ2-1	TGTGCCAGCAGTTACTCGACTAGCGGGATCCCATACAATGAGCAGTTCTTC	CASSYSTSGIPYNEQFF
TRBV5-1	few	NA	TRBJ2-7	TGCGCCAGCAGCTCGACAGGTCATAGCTCCTACGAGCAGTACTTC	CASSSTGHSSYEQYF
TRBV27	NA	NA	TRBJ1-2	TGTGCCAGCAGTCCCCGAAAGGGTGGTATGGATGGCTACACCTTC	CASSPRKGGMDGYTF
TRBV12-3/TRBV12-4	NA	NA	TRBJ2-7	TGTGCCAGCAGTACCCCGACAGGTAGCGAGCAGTACTTC	CASSTPTGSEQYF
TRBV6-2/TRBV6-3	NA	TRBD2	TRBJ2-5	TGTGCCAGCAGTACCCGACTAGCCCGAGAGACCCAGTACTTC	CASSTRLARETQYF
TRBV7-7	NA	NA	TRBJ2-7	TGTGCCAGCAGCCCGGGGGACGCTTCCTACGAGCAGTACTTC	CASSPGDASYEQYF
TRBV4-3	many	NA	TRBJ2-7	TGCGCCAGCAGCCAAGATGGTACGGTGAGCTCCTACGAGCAGTACTTC	CASSQDGTVSSYEQYF
TRBV29-1	once	TRBD2	TRBJ2-3	TGCAGCGTTGAAGCGGGGAGGGAGGATACGCAGTATTTT	CSVEAGREDTQYF
TRBV5-1	many	TRBD1	TRBJ2-5	TGTGCCAGCAGCCCAGGGACAGGGCAAGAGACCCAGTACTTC	CASSPGTGQETQYF
TRBV4-1	few	NA	TRBJ2-3	TGCGCCAGCAGCCTGCTAGGGACAACTAGGACAGATACGCAGTATTTT	CASSLLGTTRTDTQYF
TRBV7-2	NA	NA	TRBJ2-2	TGTGCCAGCAGCTTAACTATGGGGGTCATTGGCACCGGGGAGCTGTTTTTT	CASSLTMGVIGTGELFF
TRBV20-1	NA	NA	TRBJ2-3	TGCAGTGCTAGAGATCCCAGCGCCAGCACAGATACGCAGTATTTT	CSARDPSASTDTQYF
TRBV5-1	NA	NA	TRBJ2-3	TGCGCCAGCAGCTTCGGTTTTTTAACGGGGCACACAGATACGCAGTATTTT	CASSFGFLTGHTDTQYF
TRBV4-3	NA	NA	TRBJ1-3	TGCGCCAGCAGCCAAGAGGGCGGAACCGGGGTCTTTGCTGGAAACACCATATATTTT	CASSQEGGTGVFAGNTIYF
TRBV27	many	NA	TRBJ1-1	TGTGCCAGCAGTTTTAAAGAGACCACTGAAGCTTTCTTT	CASSFKETTEAFF
TRBV27	NA	TRBD1	TRBJ1-1	TGTGCCAGCAGCGTCGGACAGGGTGGATTCACTGAAGCTTTCTTT	CASSVGQGGFTEAFF
TRBV20-1	NA	NA	TRBJ2-1	TGCAGTGCTAGAGATCTGGGCCTAGCAGACTCCTACAATGAGCAGTTCTTC	CSARDLGLADSYNEQFF
TRBV7-9	few	TRBD1	TRBJ1-2	TGTGCCAGCAGCTCCGGGACAGATGGCTACACCTTC	CASSSGTDGYTF
TRBV10-3	NA	TRBD1	TRBJ1-1	TGTGCCATCAGTTCGGGACAGAGCACTGAAGCTTTCTTT	CAISSGQSTEAFF
TRBV9	few	NA	TRBJ2-3	TGTGCCAGCAGCCAAACTCCAGATACGCAGTATTTT	CASSQTPDTQYF
TRBV11-3	many	TRBD2	TRBJ2-1	TGTGCCAGCAGCCGAGCGGGGGGCCACTCCTACAATGAGCAGTTCTTC	CASSRAGGHSYNEQFF
TRBV9	once	NA	TRBJ2-1	TGTGCCAGCGGAATCAACAATGAGCAGTTCTTC	CASGINNEQFF
TRBV4-1	few	TRBD1	TRBJ2-1	TGCGCCAGCAGCCGCTTGGACAGGGGGACCTACAATGAGCAGTTCTTC	CASSRLDRGTYNEQFF
TRBV20-1	once	TRBD1	TRBJ2-3	TGCAGTGCTAGAGCGCAGGGGGTGAATACGCAGTATTTT	CSARAQGVNTQYF
TRBV19	few	TRBD1	TRBJ2-2	TGTGCCAGTAGTATGGACAGGGGCCTGCCCGGGGAGCTGTTTTTT	CASSMDRGLPGELFF
TRBV20-1	NA	NA	TRBJ1-5	TGCAGTGCTAGAAACAGGGCTTGGAATCAGCCCCAGCATTTT	CSARNRAWNQPQHF
TRBV5-1	few	NA	TRBJ1-6	TGCGCCAGCGCCACTGGCTCACCCCTCCACTTT	CASATGSPLHF
TRBV10-3	few	TRBD1	TRBJ1-2	TGTGCCATCAGTGATCGTCAGGGGGATTTAGGGTATGGCTACACCTTC	CAISDRQGDLGYGYTF
TRBV27	NA	NA	TRBJ1-1	TGTGCCAGCAGTTTAGGGGCTTGGGGGTCCCTCCAAGCTTTCTTT	CASSLGAWGSLQAFF
TRBV5-1	few	NA	TRBJ1-4	TGCGCCAGCAGCTTCTTTGCGACTAATGAAAAACTGTTTTTT	CASSFFATNEKLFF
TRBV5-5	NA	NA	TRBJ1-1	TGTGCCAGCAGCTTGGAGGCTTTCTACACTGAAGCTTTCTTT	CASSLEAFYTEAFF
TRBV28	NA	NA	TRBJ1-5	TGTGCCAGCAGTACCGGGACGAGAACAAATCAGCCCCAGCATTTT	CASSTGTRTNQPQHF
TRBV29-1	NA	TRBD1	TRBJ1-1	TGCAGCGTAGCACAGGGGGCTCGCACTGAAGCTTTCTTT	CSVAQGARTEAFF
TRBV3-1	NA	NA	TRBJ1-4	TGTGCCAGCAGCCACTCCGCGGAAAAACTGTTTTTT	CASSHSAEKLFF
TRBV5-1	NA	TRBD2	TRBJ2-5	TGCGCCAGCAGCTTGGGGACTAGCAAAGGCGGAGAGACCCAGTACTTC	CASSLGTSKGGETQYF
TRBV10-3	NA	NA	TRBJ1-1	TGTGCCATCACGACCGGCCCGGGGAACACTGAAGCTTTCTTT	CAITTGPGNTEAFF
TRBV11-2	NA	TRBD2	TRBJ2-3	TGTGCCAGCAGCGTGGGACTAGCCCCCACAGATACGCAGTATTTT	CASSVGLAPTDTQYF
TRBV21-1	few	NA	TRBJ1-2	TGTGCCAGCAGCAAAAGGGGGGAAACTACAGGGTTGGGGTATGGCTACACCTTC	CASSKRGETTGLGYGYTF
TRBV7-9	NA	TRBD1	TRBJ2-1	TGTGCCAGCAGCAAGACAGGGGGATCTTACAATGAGCAGTTCTTC	CASSKTGGSYNEQFF
TRBV6-5	few	NA	TRBJ1-1	TGTGCCAGCAGTTACTCGAGGCACCGGAGGAACACTGAAGCTTTCTTT	CASSYSRHRRNTEAFF
TRBV7-2	NA	TRBD2	TRBJ2-1	TGTGCCAGCAGCTCCCGCCCGGCCTCTAGCGGGAGGGCCGGTTATGATGAGCAGTTCTTC	CASSSRPASSGRAGYDEQFF
TRBV12-3/TRBV12-4	few	NA	TRBJ1-2	TGTGCCAGCAGTTTTGGTAATCGCAACTATGGCTACACCTTC	CASSFGNRNYGYTF
TRBV24-1	few	NA	TRBJ1-4	TGTGCCACCATGTACCACCTCACCGATAATGAAAAACTGTTTTTT	CATMYHLTDNEKLFF
TRBV5-6	NA	NA	TRBJ1-2	TGTGCCAGCAGCTTGGTAGGACTCCCTAACTATGGCTACACCTTC	CASSLVGLPNYGYTF
TRBV9	NA	TRBD1	TRBJ1-6	TGTGCCAGCAGCGCTCGGGACAGGGACTCACCCCTCCACTTT	CASSARDRDSPLHF
TRBV5-3	NA	NA	TRBJ1-1	TGTGCCAGAAGATGGCGGGGGAACACTGAAGCTTTCTTT	CARRWRGNTEAFF
TRBV5-1	many	TRBD1	TRBJ2-3	TGCGCCAGCAGCATGCAACCCGGGACAGGGGGAGATACGCAGTATTTT	CASSMQPGTGGDTQYF